The 24 T cell receptor beta chains given below trace back to one sample, sequenced in a study of radiation and T cells in renal cell carcinoma. TCRdb's table, derived via immunoSEQ multiplex PCR, lists solely in-frame clones and lacks some. Here the sample spans 150,000 or so clones, roughly nine tenths being singletons. As to time point: baseline pretreatment blood. As for treatment: 15 Gy SBRT to primary tumor, nephrectomy 4 weeks later. The sequencing used blood, collected from a patient whose treatment included radiotherapy and nephrectomy. These receptors came from a woman aged 70 to 79 with renal cell carcinoma.

The chain employs TRBV30 and TRBJ1-2; a weak D match, TRBD1 (5 bases). The CDR3 extends over 12 amino acids. V was clipped by 6 bases and J by 4 bases, with 12 bases between them. Germline-derived CDR1 and CDR2 are GTSNPN and SVGIG (reference sequence). The DNA for the CDR3 is TGTGCCTGCGTCGAAGGGACCTATGGCTACACCTTC. Residues: CACVEGTYGYTF.

This rearrangement joins TRBV19 to TRBJ2-5; D possibly matches TRBD1 or TRBD2 (6 bases each). This CDR3 is built from 14 residues. Looked up from germline, CDR1 is LNHDA and CDR2 is SQIVND (reference sequence). The V end was cut by 6 bases, the J end by 4 bases, with 15 bases between. The CDR3, as DNA: TGTGCCAGTAGCCCCACCGGGGGCCTAGAGACCCAGTACTTC. It specifies CASSPTGGLETQYF.

This clone was seen only a few times. The V gene is TRBV4-2, the J gene TRBJ1-1; no clear D. Trimming shortened V by 4 bases and J by 5 bases, and 8 bases separated the two germline ends. The CDR3 length is 12 residues. Germline V gene sequence: CDR1 LGHNA, CDR2 YNFKEQ. CDR3 sequence: CASSLRGTEAFF. In nucleotides, the CDR3 is TGTGCCAGCAGCCTCCGGGGAACTGAAGCTTTCTTT.

This clone has just a few counts. The chain employs TRBV7-3 and TRBJ2-2; 7 nucleotides align to TRBD1. With 5 bases clipped from V and 7 bases from J, the junction kept 7 bases outside the gene matches. The germline CDR1 and CDR2 sequences are SGHTA and FQGTGA. This CDR3 is built from 14 residues. For the CDR3, the DNA is TGTGCCAGCAGCCGGGGACAGAGTAGCGGGGAGCTGTTTTTT. Translating it yields CASSRGQSSGELFF.

V is TRBV7-2 and J is TRBJ1-3; tentatively, D is TRBD1 (5 bases). The CDR3 is 16 amino acids. Germline V gene sequence: CDR1 SGHTA, CDR2 FQGNSA. The V and J ends lost 3 bases and 0 bases respectively, with 12 bases between them. This chain's CDR3 is CASSFQGPSSGNTIYF. The CDR3 nucleotides read TGTGCCAGCAGCTTTCAGGGACCCAGCTCTGGAAACACCATATATTTT.

The genes are TRBV5-6 and TRBJ1-2; 9 positions agree with TRBD1. J lost 1 base, V lost 5 bases, and 12 bases had no gene match. This CDR3 has 17 residues. Germline CDR1 and CDR2: SGHDT and YYEEEE. The DNA for the CDR3 is TGTGCCAGCAGATTGAGGGGTACAGGGGGCTTTAACTATGGCTACACCTTC. This codes for CASRLRGTGGFNYGYTF. Looking up the rest from reference TRBV5-6 and TRBJ1-2 gives the full variable domain: DAGVTQSPTHLIKTRGQQVTLRCSPKSGHDTVSWYQQALGQGPQFIFQYYEEEERQRGNFPDRFSGHQFPNYSSELNVNALLLGDSALYLCASRLRGTGGFNYGYTFGSGTRLTVV.

This rearrangement joins TRBV5-6 to TRBJ1-2; D ambiguous. The germline V gene encodes CDR1 SGHDT and CDR2 YYEEEE. The CDR3 spans 13 residues. V shed 1 base and J shed 4 bases, with 8 bases lying between them. CDR3 protein: CASSLQSAYGYTF. CDR3 DNA: TGTGCCAGCAGCTTGCAGAGTGCCTATGGCTACACCTTC.

V usage is TRBV5-1 and J usage is TRBJ2-3; 10 bases are a match to TRBD2. The CDR3 contains 16 residues. V gave up 4 bases and J gave up 0 bases; unmatched junction bases: 5. CDR1 and CDR2 from the germline V gene are SGHRS and YFSETQ. In DNA form, the CDR3 reads TGCGCCAGCAGCCCCACACTAGCGGGGAGCACAGATACGCAGTATTTT. Protein sequence: CASSPTLAGSTDTQYF.

The rearrangement links TRBV5-1 to TRBJ2-2, with a weak D call TRBD2 (5 bases). CDR3 size: 13 residues. Trimming stripped 7 bases from V and 6 bases from J, with 13 bases between. CDR1 and CDR2 (germline): SGHRS, YFSETQ. The CDR3 bases are TGCGCCAGCTCCCCGGAGGCTGCCGGGGAGCTGTTTTTT. Amino acid sequence: CASSPEAAGELFF.

The chain carries TRBV11-2 and TRBJ1-1; no clear D. The CDR3 has 13 residues. CDR1 is SGHAT, CDR2 FQNNGV, per germline. The V and J ends lost 5 bases and 5 bases respectively, with 12 bases between them. As DNA, the CDR3 is TGTGCCAGCAGCGCCAAAGTAGGTACTGAAGCTTTCTTT. This sequence encodes CASSAKVGTEAFF.

This clone was detected only a few times. One junction end disagrees with the germline gene, perhaps due to a read error. The J gene is TRBJ1-1, the V gene TRBV7-7, with no clear D. Germline V gives CDR1 SSHAT, CDR2 FNYEAQ (reference sequence). The CDR3 spans 11 residues. CDR3 DNA: TGTGCTAGCAGCGATGGGGAGGTAGCTTTCTTT. Amino acid sequence: CASSDGEVAFF.

The chain has TRBV19 and TRBJ1-1; the D gene is possibly TRBD1 (6 bases). Germline V gene sequence: CDR1 LNHDA, CDR2 SQIVND (reference sequence). The CDR3 spans 17 residues. V was pared by 0 bases and J by 3 bases, with 17 bases between. CDR3 sequence: CASSIDRRRGVHTEAFF. The CDR3 nucleotides are TGTGCCAGTAGTATAGATCGTCGCAGGGGCGTGCACACTGAAGCTTTCTTT.

This clone has more than one count but fewer than ten. This chain links TRBV7-9 with TRBJ1-1; TRBD1 matches 8 bases. The CDR3 contains 15 residues. J gave up 2 bases and V 5 bases, and 7 bases lay outside the gene matches. The germline V gene has CDR1 SEHNR and CDR2 FQNEAQ (reference sequence). CDR3 DNA sequence: TGTGCCAGCAGCAAAGCGGACAGGGTAAACACTGAAGCTTTCTTT. Translation: CASSKADRVNTEAFF.

The rearrangement joins TRBV25-1 to TRBJ1-5; 7 positions match TRBD1. Per the germline V gene, CDR1 is MGHDK and CDR2 is SYGVNS. This CDR3 has 15 residues. V trimming: 4 bases; J trimming: 3 bases; junction bases outside the gene matches: 6. This chain's CDR3 is CASSGTGLPNQPQHF. As DNA, the CDR3 is TGTGCCAGCAGTGGGACAGGCCTTCCCAATCAGCCCCAGCATTTT.

The chain carries TRBV7-3 and TRBJ1-1; D is possibly TRBD1 (6 bases). Trimming shortened V by 5 bases and J by 9 bases, and 16 bases separated the two germline ends. Germline values: CDR1 SGHTA, CDR2 FQGTGA. The CDR3 totals 13 residues. This CDR3 reads CASSPRGGYQAFF. CDR3 coding DNA: TGTGCCAGCAGCCCCCGTGGGGGCTACCAAGCTTTCTTT.

The chain is built from TRBV15 and TRBJ2-7; D unresolved. There are 14 residues in the CDR3. Germline CDR1 is LNHNV and CDR2 is YYDKDF (reference sequence). Trimming took 3 bases from V and 0 from J, leaving 9 bases between them. CDR3 nucleotide sequence: TGTGCCACCAGCAGGTTGTGGGACTCCTACGAGCAGTACTTC. Translation: CATSRLWDSYEQYF.

This clone has just one count. The chain carries TRBV5-6 and TRBJ2-1; TRBD2 matches at 9 bases. Germline trimming cut 5 bases from V and 5 bases from J; bases unmatched to any gene: 8. The germline V gene has CDR1 SGHDT and CDR2 YYEEEE. This CDR3 is built from 15 residues. CDR3 amino acids: CASRTAGGPDNEQFF. DNA of the CDR3: TGTGCCAGCAGAACTGCGGGGGGGCCAGACAATGAGCAGTTCTTC.

The CDR3, as DNA: TGTGCCAGTACCTCCTCTGGGACAGGCTCCATGAACACTGAAGCTTTCTTT. It encodes CASTSSGTGSMNTEAFF. This chain joins TRBV19 and TRBJ1-1; 8 nucleotides agree with TRBD1. V lost 7 bases to trimming and J lost 0 bases; unmatched junction nucleotides: 13. The CDR3 sequence is 17 residues long. From germline, CDR1 is LNHDA and CDR2 SQIVND (reference sequence).

The count of this clone is one. The chain recombines TRBV10-3 with TRBJ2-7; TRBD1 matches at 8 bases. CDR3 length equals 16 residues. CDR1 ENHRY and CDR2 SYGVKD come from the germline V gene. After removal of 4 bases from V and 3 bases from J, the junction contained 11 bases not matched to a gene. CDR3 in amino acids: CAISAVHGQGNYEQYF. CDR3 DNA sequence: TGTGCCATCAGTGCTGTTCACGGACAGGGAAACTACGAGCAGTACTTC.

The chain recombines TRBV5-6 with TRBJ2-3; D gene uncertain. V was clipped by 1 base and J by 0 bases, with 6 bases between them. The CDR3 totals 14 residues. Germline lookup yields CDR1 SGHDT and CDR2 YYEEEE. The CDR3 protein is CASSLTVSTDTQYF. As DNA, the CDR3 is TGTGCCAGCAGCTTGACAGTTAGCACAGATACGCAGTATTTT.

Note on this clone: Germline and junction disagree at one end, which may indicate a read error. This chain joins TRBV28 and TRBJ1-2; D is possibly TRBD1 (5 bases). The CDR3 loop spans 14 amino acids. Germline assignment: CDR1 MDHEN and CDR2 SYDVKM. This CDR3 is CASSLSGTYYGYTF. CDR3 in DNA: TGTGCCAGCAGCTTATCGGGGACCTACTATGGCTACACCTTC.

This clone was found a few times. The V gene is TRBV19, the J gene TRBJ2-7; D perhaps matches TRBD2 (5 bases). The CDR3 is 14 amino acids. V was trimmed by 3 bases and J by 5 bases, leaving 14 bases between them. CDR1 is LNHDA, CDR2 SQIVND, per germline (reference sequence). The CDR3: CASSIGGLGNEQYF. The DNA of the CDR3 is TGTGCCAGTAGTATCGGAGGTCTCGGAAACGAGCAGTACTTC.

The rearrangement links TRBV29-1 to TRBJ2-5, with 9 bases identical to TRBD2. V was clipped by 7 bases and J by 1 base; unmatched bases: 7. This CDR3 has 14 amino acids. CDR1 is SQVTM, CDR2 ANQGSEA, per germline. The CDR3 bases are TGCAGCGCCCGCTGGCGGGGGGGCCAAGAGACCCAGTACTTC. Protein product: CSARWRGGQETQYF.

The rearrangement joins TRBV29-1 to TRBJ1-5, with D unresolved. This CDR3 comprises 13 residues. Trimming pared 5 bases from V and 0 bases from J, leaving 8 bases between. Germline assignment: CDR1 SQVTM and CDR2 ANQGSEA. The CDR3 DNA is TGCAGCGTTTCCGGGGATAGCAATCAGCCCCAGCATTTT. Translation: CSVSGDSNQPQHF.